The rows below give T cell receptor beta chains drawn from one sample of a study of identical twins. TCRdb re-called the 5' RACE reads with MiXCR, one entry per CDR3 protein. The data contain roughly 220,000 distinct CDR3 sequences, 6.5% of them singletons. A further study also used this sample, focusing on T cells expressing NK-cell markers.

Sequencing was carried out using CD8+ T cells sorted from blood. The receptors shown here come from a woman aged 18 to 35 in good health. Both conserved end residues are part of each CDR3. A D gene is named only where the DNA matches it firmly. Size is stated for part of the rows, as once, few or many counts, or as a class when the clone is expanded.

D gene | J gene | clone size | V gene | CDR3 DNA | CDR3 protein
TRBD2 | TRBJ2-3 | . | TRBV12-3/TRBV12-4 | TGTGCCAGCAGTTTAGGTCCGGACGCGGGAGAGGGTACAGATACGCAGTATTTT | CASSLGPDAGEGTDTQYF
TRBD1 | TRBJ1-6 | . | TRBV6-1 | TGTGCCAGCAGTACCATCACAGGGGACAATTCACCCCTCCACTTT | CASSTITGDNSPLHF
. | TRBJ2-2 | . | TRBV4-3 | TGCGCCAGCAGCCAATACCCCCCTCTCCGGACGAACACCGGGGAGCTGTTTTTT | CASSQYPPLRTNTGELFF
TRBD2 | TRBJ2-1 | few | TRBV3-1 | TGTGCCTGCAGCAAGGAGGTCGCGGGGGGGCATGGTAGTGAGCAGTTCTTC | CACSKEVAGGHGSEQFF
. | TRBJ1-2 | few | TRBV6-6 | TGTGCCAGCCGCGAGGTTAACTATGGCTACACCTTC | CASREVNYGYTF
. | TRBJ1-1 | . | TRBV5-4 | TGTGCCAGCAGCTTGCTAAAAAACAGGCGCCCCACCCGGGTCCTTATGAACACTGAAGCTTTCTTT | CASSLLKNRRPTRVLMNTEAFF
. | TRBJ2-2 | many | TRBV12-3/TRBV12-4 | TGTGCCAGCAGTTTTAAAGGGGCGAACACCGGGGAGCTGTTTTTT | CASSFKGANTGELFF
. | TRBJ2-1 | few | TRBV7-9 | TGTGCCAGCAGCTTAGGTGAAAGTTACCAGTTCTTC | CASSLGESYQFF
. | TRBJ2-2 | once | TRBV7-3 | TGTGCCAGCAGCTTAATAGGTCTAGCTTCCACCGGGGAGCTGTTTTTT | CASSLIGLASTGELFF
. | TRBJ2-1 | few | TRBV3-1 | TGTGCCAGCAGCCAAGGTGCCTACAATGAGCAGTTCTTC | CASSQGAYNEQFF
TRBD1 | TRBJ2-2 | . | TRBV19 | TGTGCCAGTAGTATAGGTCTCGGGACAGGGTGGAACACCGGGGAGCTGTTTTTT | CASSIGLGTGWNTGELFF
TRBD2 | TRBJ2-1 | many | TRBV20-1 | TGCAGTGCTAGGGGGCCCAGCGGGAGTAATGAGCAGTTCTTC | CSARGPSGSNEQFF
. | TRBJ1-1 | . | TRBV20-1 | TGCAGTGCAATGACGGTCTCGGAAACTGAAGCTTTCTTT | CSAMTVSETEAFF
TRBD1 | TRBJ2-7 | . | TRBV20-1 | TGCAGTGCTAGCTGGCAGGGGGCCTACGAGCAGTACTTC | CSASWQGAYEQYF
. | TRBJ2-1 | many | TRBV5-1 | TGCGCCAGCAGCTTAAACTTCCTGGGGGGCAATGAGCAGTTCTTC | CASSLNFLGGNEQFF
. | TRBJ1-1 | many | TRBV29-1 | TGCAGCGTCCTTACGTGGGCCACTGAAGCTTTCTTT | CSVLTWATEAFF
. | TRBJ2-7 | many | TRBV12-5 | TGTGCTAGTGGTCCCGGAAACGAGCAGTACTTC | CASGPGNEQYF
TRBD2 | TRBJ2-1 | . | TRBV20-1 | TGCAGTGCAAAAAGCCTAGCGGGGGACAATGAGCAGTTCTTC | CSAKSLAGDNEQFF
. | TRBJ2-7 | . | TRBV20-1 | TGCAGTGCTAGAAAGGATTTCTACGAGCAGTACTTC | CSARKDFYEQYF
. | TRBJ2-7 | . | TRBV6-2/TRBV6-3 | TGTGCCAGCAGTTACCCCCGGGGTAGCGGCTACGAGCAGTACTTC | CASSYPRGSGYEQYF
. | TRBJ2-7 | . | TRBV7-9 | TGTGCCAGCAACTCGGCGCGTGGCGAGCAGTACTTC | CASNSARGEQYF
. | TRBJ2-2 | many | TRBV7-6 | TGTGCCAGCAGCTTAGTATTTGGGGCTACCGGGGAGCTGTTTTTT | CASSLVFGATGELFF
TRBD1 | TRBJ1-1 | many | TRBV27 | TGTGCCAGCAGTGACAGGGTGAACACTGAAGCTTTCTTT | CASSDRVNTEAFF
. | TRBJ2-3 | . | TRBV7-2 | TGTGCCAGCAGCCCCGAGAGTGGGGTACCCACAGATACGCAGTATTTT | CASSPESGVPTDTQYF
. | TRBJ2-4 | few | TRBV10-3 | TGTGCCATCAGTGACTCGGGGGGCTTGGACATTCAGTACTTC | CAISDSGGLDIQYF
TRBD2 | TRBJ2-1 | . | TRBV27 | TGTGCCAGCAGTTCCGGACTAGCGGGGGGGCCTTGGTCCTACAATGAGCAGTTCTTC | CASSSGLAGGPWSYNEQFF
TRBD1 | TRBJ2-3 | few | TRBV25-1 | TGTGCCAGCAGTGAGGGGACAGGCGGGACCTTTAGCACAGATACGCAGTATTTT | CASSEGTGGTFSTDTQYF
TRBD1 | TRBJ1-2 | few | TRBV9 | TGTGCCAGCAGCGACGACAGGGGGGGCTCCATGTATGGCTACACCTTC | CASSDDRGGSMYGYTF
TRBD1 | TRBJ2-2 | few | TRBV14 | TGTGCCAGCAGCCAAAGGGACAGAGCCGGGGAGCTGTTTTTT | CASSQRDRAGELFF
. | TRBJ1-1 | . | TRBV29-1 | TGCAGCGCACCCAGAGGGGAGCTGGGGTTTGAAGCTTTCTTT | CSAPRGELGFEAFF
. | TRBJ1-1 | many | TRBV7-9 | TGTGCCAGCAGCATTACCACGAGCGGAGCTTTCTTT | CASSITTSGAFF